This T cell receptor (beta chain) was identified in a study of cytomegalovirus exposure and HLA in healthy donors. Study-level findings and limits: A few CMV-associated chains proved CMV antigen-specific in vitro. Across donors, most TCRs were seen rarely, yet some public ones were widespread.

Of note for this clone: Its antigen is not identified.

The PCR ran on 60 Vbeta and 13 Jbeta primers. Profiling relied on immunoSEQ multiplex PCR, and the TCRdb table lists in-frame clones only, not all of them. The sample's table shows under 50,000 clones. Per the germline V gene, CDR1 is GTSNPN and CDR2 is SVGIG (reference sequence). This CDR3 spans 14 amino acids. Trimming at V came to 4 bases and at J to 6 bases, leaving 10 bases not matched to a gene. V and J are TRBV30 and TRBJ2-7; 9 nucleotides match TRBD1. The sequencing input was PBMCs. The receptor was isolated from a male donor in good health and CMV-seronegative. The CDR3 DNA sequence: TGTGCCTGGAACCCGACAGGGGGATCCCTCGAGCAGTACTTC. Its translation is CAWNPTGGSLEQYF.